This TCR beta chain appears in the sequencing data of a study of cytomegalovirus exposure and HLA in healthy donors. Study-wide results and caveats: According to the study, around 180 TCR beta chains were cytomegalovirus-associated.

Comment on this clone: The antigen remains unidentified.

V was pared by 8 bases and J by 12 bases, with 14 bases between. The CDR3 consists of 12 residues. Germline V gives CDR1 ENHRY, CDR2 SYGVKD. Profiled with immunoSEQ multiplex PCR; TCRdb holds only in-frame clones, not every one. This sample yields fewer than 250,000 clones, of which roughly 84% are seen a single time; about 2% belongs to the top ten. This receptor was taken from a woman under 30 in good health and CMV-seropositive. Sequenced material: PBMCs. The gene calls are TRBV10-3 and TRBJ2-6; D is ambiguous. The CDR3 bases are TGTGCCATCGGAGCACCCGCATCCGTCCTGACTTTC. Translated, it gives CAIGAPASVLTF.